These 32 T cell receptor beta chains were sequenced from one sample in a study of cytomegalovirus exposure and HLA in healthy donors. The PCR used 60 Vbeta and 13 Jbeta primers. Produced via immunoSEQ multiplex PCR; TCRdb's table is partial and in-frame only. The repertoire holds about 120,000 clones, with about three quarters as singletons. Sequences were obtained from PBMCs. These receptors were obtained from a woman in her fifties or sixties in good health and CMV-seropositive.

This clone was observed a few times. This chain links TRBV29-1 with TRBJ2-7, with 7 bases that match TRBD2. Trimming cost V 8 bases and J 0 bases; bases outside gene matches: 10. The CDR3 is 14 residues long. The germline CDR1 and CDR2 sequences are SQVTM and ANQGSEA. CDR3 residues: CSTKRDIDSYEQYF. In DNA, the CDR3 is TGCAGCACAAAGCGGGATATAGACTCCTACGAGCAGTACTTC.

V and J are TRBV5-1 and TRBJ2-1, with 11 bases matching TRBD2. Trimming at V came to 4 bases and at J to 0 bases, leaving 3 bases not matched to a gene. Germline V CDR1 and CDR2: SGHRS, YFSETQ. The CDR3 runs to 16 residues. Written as DNA, the CDR3 is TGCGCCAGCAGCCGGGGACTAGCGGCCTCCTACAATGAGCAGTTCTTC. Protein sequence: CASSRGLAASYNEQFF.

This clone has only a few counts. The chain has TRBV5-1 and TRBJ2-7; 7 nucleotides match TRBD1. V dropped 1 base and J dropped 7; count of bases not matched to a gene: 8. From germline, CDR1 is SGHRS and CDR2 YFSETQ. The CDR3 has 14 amino acids. CDR3: CASSLIEGADEQYF. CDR3 nucleotide sequence: TGCGCCAGCAGCTTGATTGAGGGGGCTGATGAGCAGTACTTC.

The table lists this clone with a count of one. The V call is TRBV7-6, the J call TRBJ2-7; TRBD1 agrees at 9 bases. J lost 4 bases, V lost 6 bases, and 7 bases had no gene match. CDR1 SGHVS and CDR2 FNYEAQ come from the germline V gene. The CDR3 is 14 amino acids. The CDR3 spells CASRPGTGMYEQYF. CDR3 DNA sequence: TGTGCCAGCAGACCCGGGACAGGGATGTACGAGCAGTACTTC.

The genes are TRBV7-9 and TRBJ1-2; possible D gene TRBD1, 6 bases. V gave up 1 base and J gave up 8 bases, with 17 bases separating them. CDR1 is SEHNR and CDR2 is FQNEAQ in the germline V gene (reference sequence). The CDR3 has 15 amino acids. Here the CDR3 reads CASSLEFDRRRGYTF. CDR3 bases: TGTGCCAGCAGCTTAGAATTCGACAGGCGACGAGGCTACACCTTC.

The V gene is TRBV7-9, the J gene TRBJ2-1, with D possibly TRBD1 on 5 matching bases. Per germline, CDR1 SEHNR and CDR2 FQNEAQ (reference sequence). The CDR3 has 18 residues. V dropped 7 bases and J dropped 2 bases, with 24 bases sitting between them. The CDR3 loop is CASTPKPGPQVPYNEQFF. The CDR3 DNA reads TGTGCCAGCACGCCAAAGCCGGGCCCACAGGTACCCTACAATGAGCAGTTCTTC.

V usage is TRBV9 and J usage is TRBJ1-5; the match to TRBD1 covers 10 bases. From germline, CDR1 is SGDLS and CDR2 YYNGEE. V lost 4 bases to trimming and J lost 6 bases; unmatched junction nucleotides: 7. The CDR3 runs 15 residues. The DNA of the CDR3 is TGTGCCAGCAGCCCAGGACAGGGGGGAGCTCAGCCCCAGCATTTT. Its protein product is CASSPGQGGAQPQHF.

This rearrangement joins TRBV10-3 to TRBJ2-7; weak D call: TRBD2 (5 bases). Germline CDR1 ENHRY, CDR2 SYGVKD. Trimming took off 2 bases at V and 1 base at J, with 15 bases between the two ends. The CDR3 covers 16 residues. The CDR3 region has the DNA TGTGCCATCAGTGAGAACGACGGGGTCGGTTCCTACGAGCAGTACTTC. It translates to CAISENDGVGSYEQYF.

V is TRBV7-8 and J is TRBJ1-6; no clear D. The CDR3 has 12 amino acids. CDR1 is SGHVS and CDR2 is FQNEAQ in the germline V gene. V gave up 5 bases and J gave up 6 bases, with 5 bases separating them. This chain's CDR3 is CASSLPNSPLHF. The CDR3, as DNA: TGTGCCAGCAGCCTACCTAATTCACCCCTCCACTTT.

This chain joins TRBV9 and TRBJ2-3; weak D call: TRBD1 (6 bases). Between the trimmed V and J ends, which lost 4 bases and 0 bases, there was a span of 12 bases. The V gene's germline CDR1 is SGDLS and CDR2 YYNGEE. The CDR3 covers 15 residues. The CDR3 DNA is TGTGCCAGCAGCCTCGGACAGCCAAGCACAGATACGCAGTATTTT. It is translated as CASSLGQPSTDTQYF.

The rearrangement links TRBV19 to TRBJ1-5; 8 bases are shared with TRBD1. The germline gives CDR1 LNHDA, CDR2 SQIVND (reference sequence). With V trimmed by 6 bases and J by 3 bases, 7 bases remained unmatched. This CDR3 has 15 residues. CDR3 bases: TGTGCCAGTAGCGAGGACAGGGACACCAATCAGCCCCAGCATTTT. It yields the protein CASSEDRDTNQPQHF. The full variable domain, completed using reference TRBV19 and TRBJ1-5, is DGGITQSPKYLFRKEGQNVTLSCEQNLNHDAMYWYRQDPGQGLRLIYYSQIVNDFQKGDIAEGYSVSREKKESFPLTVTSAQKNPTAFYLCASSEDRDTNQPQHFGDGTRLSIL.

This clone was seen a single time. The J gene is TRBJ2-7, the V gene TRBV2; 10 nucleotides line up with TRBD2. CDR3 length: 17 amino acids. The germline V gene encodes CDR1 SNHLY and CDR2 FYNNEI. V was pared by 7 bases and J by 3 bases, with 15 bases of the junction left unmatched. CDR3 residues: CASTSSGSLSEDYEQYF. CDR3 coding DNA: TGTGCCAGCACGTCTAGCGGGAGCTTGAGTGAGGACTACGAGCAGTACTTC.

The chain recombines TRBV9 with TRBJ1-3, with 7 nucleotides matching TRBD1. This CDR3 is built from 17 residues. The V gene's germline CDR1 is SGDLS and CDR2 YYNGEE. V shed 3 bases, J shed 3 bases, and the junction held 12 bases outside the gene matches. The CDR3 sequence: CASSARQGGLGGNTIYF. In nucleotides, the CDR3 is TGTGCCAGCAGCGCCCGCCAGGGGGGTTTAGGTGGAAACACCATATATTTT.

This CDR3 is CASTVPLSSYEQYF. The CDR3 DNA reads as TGTGCCAGCACCGTGCCCCTTAGCTCCTACGAGCAGTACTTC. The chain recombines TRBV6-1 with TRBJ2-7; D is ambiguous. The CDR3 has 14 amino acids. Trimming cost V 7 bases and J 0 bases, with 13 bases left between them. Germline V lookup: CDR1 MNHNS, CDR2 SASEGT.

The V and J genes are TRBV6-4 and TRBJ1-5; maybe TRBD1 (6 bases). The germline V and J ends were trimmed by 2 bases and 2 bases, with 13 bases remaining between them. The germline gives CDR1 MRHNA, CDR2 SNTAGT. The CDR3 is 16 residues long. The chain's CDR3 is CASSDPDRIRNQPQHF. CDR3 in DNA: TGTGCCAGCAGTGACCCCGACAGGATCCGCAATCAGCCCCAGCATTTT.

The V gene is TRBV18, the J gene TRBJ2-6; 7 bases align to TRBD1. Germline V CDR1 and CDR2: KGHSH, LQKENI. The J segment lost 0 bases and the V segment lost 6 bases, leaving 11 bases of the junction unmatched. This CDR3 region has 18 residues. Here the CDR3 DNA reads TGTGCCAGCTCGTCAAGGGGACAGATAAACTCTGGGGCCAACGTCCTGACTTTC. Protein: CASSSRGQINSGANVLTF.

The V call is TRBV4-1, the J call TRBJ2-5; 7 bases align to TRBD2. This CDR3 spans 16 amino acids. In germline, CDR1 is MGHRA, CDR2 YSYEKL. The J segment lost 0 bases and the V segment lost 2 bases, leaving 6 bases of the junction unmatched. The DNA of the CDR3 is TGCGCCAGCAGCCAAAAACTTGGGACTAACCAAGAGACCCAGTACTTC. Its protein is CASSQKLGTNQETQYF.

This clone was picked up a small number of times. This chain joins TRBV4-2 and TRBJ2-7; TRBD2 might be the D (6 bases). Trimming took off 4 bases at V and 1 base at J, with 17 bases between the two ends. The CDR3 loop spans 16 amino acids. Looked up from germline, CDR1 is LGHNA and CDR2 is YNFKEQ. The CDR3 DNA sequence: TGTGCCAGCAGCCGGGGGACTCTCCCACCTTCCTACGAGCAGTACTTC. Residues: CASSRGTLPPSYEQYF.

The chain combines TRBV2 with TRBJ2-7; TRBD1 aligns across 8 bases. The V and J ends lost 4 bases and 2 bases, in that order; junction bases with no gene match: 1. CDR1 is SNHLY, CDR2 FYNNEI, per germline. The CDR3 length is 13 residues. The CDR3 sequence is CASSAQGAYEQYF. In DNA form, the CDR3 reads TGTGCCAGCAGTGCACAGGGGGCCTACGAGCAGTACTTC.

Here the CDR3 reads CASSVAPEVGYGYTF. In DNA, the CDR3 is TGTGCCAGCAGCGTAGCCCCAGAGGTAGGCTATGGCTACACCTTC. The rearrangement links TRBV9 to TRBJ1-2; no firm D call. The CDR3 is made up of 15 amino acids. Germline lookup yields CDR1 SGDLS and CDR2 YYNGEE. The V gene lost 0 bases and the J gene lost 4 bases, with 13 bases spanning the gap. The full variable domain, its missing parts supplied by reference TRBV9 and TRBJ1-2, is DSGVTQTPKHLITATGQRVTLRCSPRSGDLSVYWYQQSLDQGLQFLIQYYNGEERAKGNILERFSAQQFPDLHSELNLSSLELGDSALYFCASSVAPEVGYGYTFGSGTRLTVV.

This clone occurred once. V and J are TRBV6-4 and TRBJ2-1; 8 positions agree with TRBD1. CDR1 and CDR2 (germline): MRHNA, SNTAGT. The CDR3 length is 14 residues. The trim removed 3 bases at V and 8 bases at J, leaving 6 bases unmatched. The CDR3 region is CASSETGGADEQFF. The CDR3, as DNA: TGTGCCAGCAGTGAAACAGGGGGTGCGGATGAGCAGTTCTTC.

The J gene is TRBJ2-4, the V gene TRBV14; tentatively, D is TRBD2 (6 bases). Trimming took 4 bases from V and 0 from J, leaving 22 bases between them. CDR1 SGHDN and CDR2 FVKESK come from the germline V gene. The CDR3 consists of 19 residues. As DNA, the CDR3 is TGTGCCAGCAGCCTGGGCAGATTCAAAATGGGGGGAGCCAAAAACATTCAGTACTTC. As protein: CASSLGRFKMGGAKNIQYF.

This chain links TRBV2 with TRBJ2-5; D perhaps matches TRBD2 (5 bases). CDR3 size: 14 residues. V was trimmed by 2 bases and J by 5 bases, leaving 12 bases between them. Germline CDR1 SNHLY, CDR2 FYNNEI. The CDR3, as DNA: TGTGCCAGCAGTGAAACCTCAGCGGAGGAGACCCAGTACTTC. Translated, it gives CASSETSAEETQYF.

This sequence joins TRBV19 and TRBJ2-5, with TRBD1 as a possible D gene (6 bases). Germline V lookup: CDR1 LNHDA, CDR2 SQIVND (reference sequence). The length of the CDR3 is 16 residues. V lost 4 bases and J lost 3, with 18 bases in between. CDR3 loop: CASSSLTGIRKETQYF. CDR3 in DNA: TGTGCCAGTAGTAGCCTCACAGGGATTCGCAAAGAGACCCAGTACTTC.

The chain is built from TRBV28 and TRBJ2-5, with D unresolved. The CDR3 extends over 11 amino acids. V was trimmed by 6 bases and J by 5 bases, leaving 7 bases between them. Germline lookup yields CDR1 MDHEN and CDR2 SYDVKM. This chain's CDR3 is CASSYYETQYF. For the CDR3, the DNA is TGTGCCAGCAGCTACTATGAGACCCAGTACTTC.

The CDR3 loop reads CASSFPLAVEAFF. CDR3 coding DNA: TGTGCCAGCAGTTTCCCCTTGGCAGTTGAAGCTTTCTTT. The chain joins TRBV28 to TRBJ1-1; no clear D gene. V was pared by 3 bases and J by 7 bases, with 12 bases between. Germline V gene sequence: CDR1 MDHEN, CDR2 SYDVKM. The CDR3 has 13 amino acids.

The J gene is TRBJ1-2, the V gene TRBV5-1, with 11 nucleotides matching TRBD1. Germline CDR1 reads SGHRS; CDR2 reads YFSETQ. The CDR3 covers 14 residues. J lost 8 bases, V lost 4 bases, and 7 bases had no gene match. CDR3 in DNA: TGCGCCAGCAGCCCCGGGACAGGGGGTGAAGGCTACACCTTC. Translated, it gives CASSPGTGGEGYTF.

This clone has a handful of counts. The genes are TRBV6-5 and TRBJ1-1, with unresolved D. With 6 bases removed from V and 4 bases from J, the gap between germline ends came to 15 bases. Germline CDR1 reads MNHEY; CDR2 reads SVGAGI. This CDR3 region has 14 residues. The DNA for the CDR3 is TGTGCCAGCAGCCTCACTGAATGGAGCACTGAAGCTTTCTTT. Its protein product is CASSLTEWSTEAFF.

This sequence joins TRBV7-9 and TRBJ1-5, with D possibly being TRBD1 (6 bases). The CDR3 loop spans 14 amino acids. The germline V and J ends were trimmed by 5 bases and 7 bases, with 15 bases remaining between them. Per the germline V gene, CDR1 is SEHNR and CDR2 is FQNEAQ (reference sequence). CDR3 in amino acids: CASSATGLGQPQHF. CDR3 sequence (DNA): TGTGCCAGCAGCGCTACAGGGCTTGGGCAGCCCCAGCATTTT.

V and J are TRBV29-1 and TRBJ1-1; D is possibly TRBD1 (6 bases). The CDR3 is 11 amino acids. Looked up from germline, CDR1 is SQVTM and CDR2 is ANQGSEA. V lost 3 bases and J 7 bases, leaving 9 bases between the germline ends. The CDR3 sequence is CSVDRGCEAFF. CDR3 coding DNA: TGCAGCGTTGACAGGGGCTGTGAAGCTTTCTTT.

The V and J genes are TRBV7-9 and TRBJ2-2, with TRBD2 matching 10 bases. CDR1 is SEHNR and CDR2 is FQNEAQ in the germline V gene (reference sequence). The CDR3 runs to 17 residues. The J segment lost 3 bases and the V segment lost 4 bases, leaving 8 bases of the junction unmatched. The CDR3, as DNA: TGTGCCAGCAGCTCGAACCTAGCGGGAGATTACACCGGGGAGCTGTTTTTT. Its protein is CASSSNLAGDYTGELFF.

The chain couples TRBV6-1 to TRBJ1-1; unclear D gene. The CDR3 spans 11 residues. Germline V gene data show CDR1 as MNHNS and CDR2 as SASEGT. V was cut by 6 bases and J by 4 bases, with 6 bases left in between. CDR3 residues: CASSDTTEAFF. CDR3 coding DNA: TGTGCCAGCAGCGACACCACTGAAGCTTTCTTT.